The T cell receptor (beta chain) described here comes from a study of T cells in women clearing cervical HPV infection. The wider study: Blood came at first lesion visit for cases, post-clearance for controls. Case blood was drawn a median approximately 150 days after lesion detection.

Each participant carried one incident cervical HPV16 infection only. CDR1 DFQATT and CDR2 SNEGSKA come from the germline V gene (reference sequence). The CDR3 length is 13 residues. Assay used: immunoSEQ multiplex PCR; TCRdb lists only in-frame clones, some missing. The sample has about 19,000 clones; the top ten hold roughly a sixth. A note on this clone: The sequenced fragment ends 3 residues before the CDR3 boundary, so the rest is inferred from the germline J gene.

Sample: blood buffy coat. The TCR comes from a woman aged 18-70 years with a cervical HPV16 infection that either progressed to CIN3+ or cleared (not recorded which). The V gene is TRBV20-1, the J gene TRBJ2-3, with 7 positions matching TRBD2. The CDR3 reads CSARVGGNQPQYF. CDR3 DNA, as far as it was read: TGCAGTGCTAGAGTCGGGGGGAATCAGCCG.